The clone carrying this T cell receptor beta chain is classed as medium-sized (0.01 to 0.1%). Its antigen is undetermined. The sample originates from a study of response to subunit inactivated influenza vaccine. Study conclusions and caveats: With each seasonal influenza vaccination, the authors suggested, few new T cells are recruited.

Using its own MiXCR run on the RT-PCR reads, TCRdb lists one record per CDR3 protein. The sample has 170,000 or so distinct CDR3 sequences, around 10% seen once. This material consisted of CD8+ T cells sorted from PBMCs, taken roughly 24 months after vaccination. This clonotype originated in a man aged 45 to 70 who received an inactivated influenza vaccine.

CDR3 amino acids: CASSSTGGYETQYF. The CDR3 nucleotides are TGTGCCAGCAGCTCAACGGGGGGCTATGAGACCCAGTACTTC. The chain combines TRBV7-9 with TRBJ2-5; D possibly corresponds to TRBD2 (7 bases). The V end lost 4 bases, the J end lost 5 bases, and 14 bases lay between the germline ends. There are 14 residues in the CDR3. The germline CDR1 and CDR2 sequences are SEHNR and FQNEAQ (reference sequence).